This TCR beta chain came from a study of blood T cell repertoires in COVID-19. Study details: Material from acute and convalescent COVID-19 was sourced from the United States, Italy and Spain. Nucleic acid was either cDNA or gDNA, and it came from T cells, B-cell-depleted T cells, or PBMCs.

Germline values: CDR1 SEHNR, CDR2 FQNEAQ (reference sequence). CDR3 size: 15 residues. V shed 0 bases, J shed 5 bases, and the junction held 6 bases outside the gene matches. In the authors' workflow: Nucleated cell counts were estimated from reference gene primer amplification. Libraries were prepared by immunoSEQ multiplex PCR; TCRdb keeps only in-frame clonotypes and omits some of them. The DNA gave D and trimming, while V, J and clone size come from that table. The sample holds around 130,000 clones; around 87% are singletons and the top ten take more than 2%. The sample consisted of peripheral blood. The sequence derives from a man between 65 and 85 years old with active COVID-19. This rearrangement joins TRBV7-9 to TRBJ2-7; 8 positions match TRBD1. CDR3 protein: CASSLAGRGHDEQYF. The CDR3 DNA follows: TGTGCCAGCAGCTTAGCGGGCAGGGGGCACGACGAGCAGTACTTC.